This TCR beta chain emerged from a study of T cell repertoires in cytomegalovirus infection. As for the study in general: Alongside well-studied HLA-B-restricted CMV epitopes, recently identified HLA-C-restricted CMV epitopes were also used. Matching HLA type, along with CMV infection, was indicated by public TCR beta signatures. Findings and limits, study-wide: Across the ex vivo response, the dominant clonotypes were HLA-C-restricted CMV-specific TCR beta clonotypes.

There are 16 residues in the CDR3. J was trimmed by 0 bases and V by 4 bases; bases with no gene match: 6. In germline, CDR1 is MNHNY, CDR2 SVGAGI (reference sequence). TCRdb analysed the reads with MiXCR anew, one entry per CDR3 protein. The sample has 700,000 to 850,000 distinct CDR3 sequences; approximately 32% are singletons. As regards this clonotype: Antigen: not known.

The source material was cultured CD8+ T cells from PBMCs, sampled from culture after CMV antigen stimulation. The chain has TRBV6-6 and TRBJ2-5; 9 bases map to TRBD2. This receptor was taken from a human donor in good health (CMV status not recorded). Some clones in this sample may be carry-over from other donors' samples. DNA of the CDR3: TGTGCCAGCAGTTGGAGTAGCGGGGGTTACCAAGAGACCCAGTACTTC. Translated: CASSWSSGGYQETQYF.